Following are 18 T cell receptor beta chains from one sample sequenced in a study of cytomegalovirus exposure and HLA in healthy donors. Use of 60 Vbeta and 13 Jbeta primers characterized the PCR. The table came from immunoSEQ multiplex PCR; TCRdb's copy has only in-frame clones and leaves some out. The sample carries under 95,000 clones, around 79% recorded once. Sequenced material: PBMCs. The receptors were gathered from a woman between 40 and 55 years old in good health and CMV-seropositive.

Remarks on this clone: At one of its ends the junction is not consistent with the germline gene, which may arise from a read error. V is TRBV7-7 and J is TRBJ2-5; D perhaps matches TRBD2 (5 bases). Germline CDR1 reads SSHAT; CDR2 reads FNYEAQ (reference sequence). CDR3 length equals 14 residues. CDR3: CASSLGGREGTQYF. The DNA for the CDR3 is TGTGCTAGCAGCTTAGGAGGTCGAGAAGGGACCCAGTACTTC.

The rearrangement joins TRBV13 to TRBJ1-1; 9 bases map to TRBD1. Germline V gene sequence: CDR1 PRHDT, CDR2 FYEKMQ (reference sequence). The length of the CDR3 is 15 residues. Losses at the gene ends were 5 bases for V and 3 bases for J; bases not matched to a gene: 7. CDR3 in amino acids: CASSPRGQGYTEAFF. For the CDR3, the DNA is TGTGCCAGCAGCCCAAGGGGACAGGGATACACTGAAGCTTTCTTT. Looking up the rest from reference TRBV13 and TRBJ1-1 gives the full variable domain: AAGVIQSPRHLIKEKRETATLKCYPIPRHDTVYWYQQGPGQDPQFLISFYEKMQSDKGSIPDRFSAQQFSDYHSELNMSSLELGDSALYFCASSPRGQGYTEAFFGQGTRLTVV.

With respect to this clone: A read error may account for a junction end that differs from germline. The chain combines TRBV10-3 with TRBJ2-2, with TRBD1 matching over 7 bases. Per germline, CDR1 ENHRY and CDR2 SYGVKD. The CDR3 extends over 15 amino acids. CDR3 DNA: TGTGCCATCAGTGAGGGGACAGCGAAGACCGGGGAGCTGTTTTTT. This codes for CAISEGTAKTGELFF.

This clone was seen only a few times. The genes are TRBV27 and TRBJ2-1, with 11 bases identical to TRBD2. The J segment lost 0 bases and the V segment lost 5 bases, leaving 12 bases of the junction unmatched. The CDR3 contains 19 residues. CDR1 is MNHEY, CDR2 SMNVEV, per germline (reference sequence). This CDR3 is CASSPRGLAVISSYNEQFF. The CDR3 coding sequence is TGTGCCAGCAGTCCGCGGGGACTAGCGGTGATCAGCTCCTACAATGAGCAGTTCTTC.

V gene TRBV9 combines with J gene TRBJ2-1; 10 nucleotides agree with TRBD2. Germline trimming cut 0 bases from V and 8 bases from J; bases unmatched to any gene: 5. This CDR3 comprises 15 residues. The V gene's germline CDR1 is SGDLS and CDR2 YYNGEE. This chain's CDR3 is CASSVASTSGHEQFF. The DNA of the CDR3 is TGTGCCAGCAGCGTAGCTTCGACTAGCGGGCATGAGCAGTTCTTC.

A remark on this clone: At one end the junction does not follow the germline gene, possibly because of a read error. The chain combines TRBV7-7 with TRBJ1-4; TRBD1 matches 8 bases. CDR1 is SSHAT, CDR2 FNYEAQ, per germline (reference sequence). CDR3 length: 15 amino acids. CDR3 nucleotides: TGTGCTAGCAGCACCCGACAGGGGATGGGTGAAAAACTGTTTTTT. It yields the protein CASSTRQGMGEKLFF.

The rearrangement links TRBV4-2 to TRBJ2-5; 7 bases are a match to TRBD1. The V gene's germline CDR1 is LGHNA and CDR2 YNFKEQ. V lost 1 base and J lost 5; bases outside the gene matches: 7. The CDR3 has 15 amino acids. CDR3: CASSQGEGGSETQYF. CDR3 sequence (DNA): TGTGCCAGCAGCCAAGGAGAAGGGGGCAGCGAGACCCAGTACTTC.

The V and J genes are TRBV9 and TRBJ2-7, with D uncertain. CDR1 SGDLS and CDR2 YYNGEE come from the germline V gene. The V and J ends lost 0 bases and 4 bases respectively, with 17 bases between them. This CDR3 is 16 amino acids long. CDR3 region: CASSVGSTSLYYEQYF. The CDR3, as DNA: TGTGCCAGCAGCGTAGGTAGTACCTCTTTATATTACGAGCAGTACTTC.

The genes are TRBV27 and TRBJ1-3, with D possibly being TRBD1 (6 bases). This CDR3 is built from 17 residues. Germline CDR1 reads MNHEY; CDR2 reads SMNVEV (reference sequence). The germline V and J ends were trimmed by 5 bases and 7 bases, with 24 bases remaining between them. The CDR3 spells CASSQTGLVGVENTIYF. The CDR3 coding sequence is TGTGCCAGCAGTCAGACAGGACTCGTAGGCGTCGAGAACACCATATATTTT.

The gene calls are TRBV6-5 and TRBJ2-4, with D possibly being TRBD2 (6 bases). The V gene's germline CDR1 is MNHEY and CDR2 SVGAGI. The CDR3 is made up of 15 amino acids. Between the trimmed V and J ends, which lost 0 bases and 0 bases, there was a span of 6 bases. The CDR3 spells CASSYSRGAKNIQYF. The CDR3, as DNA: TGTGCCAGCAGTTACTCGCGGGGAGCCAAAAACATTCAGTACTTC.

V gene TRBV5-5 combines with J gene TRBJ1-2; D possibly corresponds to TRBD1 (5 bases). Germline loops: CDR1 SGHKS, CDR2 YYEKEE (reference sequence). CDR3 size: 14 residues. Trimming cost V 3 bases and J 4 bases, with 13 bases left between them. DNA for the CDR3: TGTGCCAGCAGCTCAGACAGTTTTTCCTATGGCTACACCTTC. Its translation: CASSSDSFSYGYTF.

This chain connects TRBV5-1 to TRBJ1-4, with D uncertain. Germline CDR1 SGHRS, CDR2 YFSETQ. V lost 4 bases and J 7 bases, leaving 14 bases between the germline ends. The CDR3 covers 14 residues. CDR3 amino acids: CASSPDSPTEKLFF. CDR3 coding DNA: TGCGCCAGCAGCCCGGACTCGCCGACTGAAAAACTGTTTTTT.

The count of this clone is one. The V and J genes are TRBV18 and TRBJ2-3, with D perhaps matching TRBD1 (5 bases). Germline V gene sequence: CDR1 KGHSH, CDR2 LQKENI. CDR3 length: 17 residues. Trimming removed 5 bases from V and 4 bases from J, with 22 bases in between. Here the CDR3 DNA reads TGTGCCAGCTCATCCGGCGGAACAGGAACCCGCGCAGATACGCAGTATTTT. This translates into CASSSGGTGTRADTQYF. The full variable domain, rest sourced from reference TRBV18 and TRBJ2-3, is NAGVMQNPRHLVRRRGQEARLRCSPMKGHSHVYWYRQLPEEGLKFMVYLQKENIIDESGMPKERFSAEFPKEGPSILRIQQVVRGDSAAYFCASSSGGTGTRADTQYFGPGTRLTVL.

The V call is TRBV11-3, the J call TRBJ2-1, with 10 bases lining up with TRBD1. The V segment lost 5 bases and the J segment 7 bases; nucleotides outside the gene matches: 8. Germline CDR1 reads SGHNT; CDR2 reads YENEEA. This CDR3 region has 15 residues. The CDR3 sequence: CASSLFAGQGNEQFF. The CDR3 bases are TGTGCCAGCAGCCTGTTTGCGGGACAGGGGAATGAGCAGTTCTTC.

This chain's CDR3 is CASRYDRGRNQPQHF. The CDR3 nucleotides are TGTGCCAGCAGATACGACAGGGGCCGCAATCAGCCCCAGCATTTT. The J gene is TRBJ1-5, the V gene TRBV2; 8 nucleotides align to TRBD1. This CDR3 spans 15 amino acids. The germline V gene encodes CDR1 SNHLY and CDR2 FYNNEI. V dropped 6 bases and J dropped 2; count of bases not matched to a gene: 6.

The chain combines TRBV28 with TRBJ1-2; D unresolved. The germline V and J ends were trimmed by 5 bases and 4 bases, with 8 bases remaining between them. CDR1 is MDHEN and CDR2 is SYDVKM in the germline V gene. The CDR3 loop spans 12 amino acids. CDR3 bases: TGTGCCAGCAGTCCACGGTCCTATGGCTACACCTTC. Translated, it gives CASSPRSYGYTF.

This clone was seen a few times. Written as DNA, the CDR3 is TGTGCCACCAGGGGGCTGGCTAATGAAAAACTGTTTTTT. Protein: CATRGLANEKLFF. The V gene is TRBV6-5, the J gene TRBJ1-4; 8 bases are a match to TRBD1. The germline V gene has CDR1 MNHEY and CDR2 SVGAGI. V shed 10 bases, J shed 3 bases, and the junction held 4 bases outside the gene matches. This CDR3 spans 13 amino acids.

The chain joins TRBV15 to TRBJ1-2, with 8 bases fitting TRBD1. Germline V gene data show CDR1 as LNHNV and CDR2 as YYDKDF (reference sequence). The CDR3 runs 14 residues. With V trimmed by 2 bases and J by 4 bases, 3 bases remained unmatched. The CDR3 sequence is CATSRTGQGYGYTF. CDR3 bases: TGTGCCACCAGCAGAACCGGACAGGGCTATGGCTACACCTTC.